Shown below are 14 T cell receptor beta chains from a single sample sequenced in a study of T cell responses to AZD1222 COVID-19 vaccine. Some clones are missing from TCRdb's copy, which holds only in-frame ones; the method was immunoSEQ multiplex PCR. The profile shows 85,000 to 130,000 clones, 75% to 90% of them singletons. This sample comprised peripheral blood, obtained on day 0 of AZD1222 vaccination. The source of these receptors is an adult in good health.

This clone appeared a single time. The V and J genes are TRBV9 and TRBJ1-5; 9 bases align to TRBD1. In germline, CDR1 is SGDLS, CDR2 YYNGEE. This CDR3 has 15 amino acids. The V segment lost 4 bases and the J segment 5 bases; nucleotides outside the gene matches: 7. This CDR3 reads CASSPWDRVDQPQHF. The CDR3 DNA reads as TGTGCCAGCAGCCCATGGGACAGGGTGGATCAGCCCCAGCATTTT.

This clone was counted a few times. This sequence joins TRBV2 and TRBJ1-4; no definite D call. Deletions cut 0 bases from V and 5 bases from J, with 10 bases between. Germline loops: CDR1 SNHLY, CDR2 FYNNEI. This CDR3 contains 15 residues. CDR3 residues: CASSEAGRRNEKLFF. CDR3 coding DNA: TGTGCCAGCAGTGAAGCGGGAAGACGGAATGAAAAACTGTTTTTT.

The rearrangement links TRBV29-1 to TRBJ1-2; 7 nucleotides align to TRBD1. This CDR3 spans 11 amino acids. Germline V gives CDR1 SQVTM, CDR2 ANQGSEA. V shed 6 bases and J 10 bases; nucleotides not matched to a gene: 8. CDR3 loop: CSVGTVLDYTF. The CDR3 bases are TGCAGCGTGGGGACAGTCCTGGACTACACCTTC. Filled out from reference TRBV29-1 and TRBJ1-2, the complete variable domain reads SAVISQKPSRDICQRGTSLTIQCQVDSQVTMMFWYRQQPGQSLTLIATANQGSEATYESGFVIDKFPISRPNLTFSTLTVSNMSPEDSSIYLCSVGTVLDYTFGSGTRLTVV.

V usage is TRBV14 and J usage is TRBJ2-2, with D maybe TRBD2 (6 bases). V was pared by 1 base and J by 0 bases, with 18 bases between. This CDR3 is built from 19 residues. In germline, CDR1 is SGHDN, CDR2 FVKESK. The DNA of the CDR3 is TGTGCCAGCAGCCAAGCAATTTGGTGGGGGGACCCGAACACCGGGGAGCTGTTTTTT. This gives the protein CASSQAIWWGDPNTGELFF.

The rearrangement joins TRBV29-1 to TRBJ2-7; 7 bases are a match to TRBD1. V shed 4 bases, J shed 0 bases, and the junction held 3 bases outside the gene matches. Per germline, CDR1 SQVTM and CDR2 ANQGSEA. The length of the CDR3 is 13 residues. Written as DNA, the CDR3 is TGCAGCGTTGTACGGGACAGCTCCTACGAGCAGTACTTC. The encoded protein is CSVVRDSSYEQYF.

V gene TRBV11-2 combines with J gene TRBJ2-5, with 8 bases matching TRBD2. Looked up from germline, CDR1 is SGHAT and CDR2 is FQNNGV. The length of the CDR3 is 15 residues. With 5 bases clipped from V and 5 bases from J, the junction kept 10 bases outside the gene matches. The CDR3 reads CASSLRSGLVETQYF. In nucleotides, the CDR3 is TGTGCCAGCAGCCTCCGCTCGGGACTAGTGGAGACCCAGTACTTC.

This clone was recorded once. The gene calls are TRBV19 and TRBJ1-1; unclear D gene. Germline CDR1 LNHDA, CDR2 SQIVND (reference sequence). V was cut by 6 bases and J by 0 bases, with 8 bases left in between. The length of the CDR3 is 13 residues. The chain's CDR3 is CASRTQMNTEAFF. The CDR3 bases are TGTGCCAGTAGAACGCAGATGAACACTGAAGCTTTCTTT.

This chain connects TRBV4-1 to TRBJ1-5; 12 bases are shared with TRBD1. CDR3 length: 17 amino acids. Trimming cost V 0 bases and J 5 bases; bases outside gene matches: 5. The V gene's germline CDR1 is MGHRA and CDR2 YSYEKL. This chain's CDR3 is CASSQDYGTGGDQPQHF. As DNA, the CDR3 is TGCGCCAGCAGCCAAGATTACGGGACAGGGGGCGATCAGCCCCAGCATTTT.

V gene TRBV18 combines with J gene TRBJ1-5; 8 bases line up with TRBD1. V was pared by 2 bases and J by 0 bases, with 9 bases of the junction left unmatched. The germline V gene has CDR1 KGHSH and CDR2 LQKENI. CDR3 length equals 18 residues. CDR3 DNA: TGTGCCAGCTCACCAACGTACAGGGGGACTTATAGCAATCAGCCCCAGCATTTT. Residues: CASSPTYRGTYSNQPQHF.

The gene calls are TRBV7-9 and TRBJ2-7; D ambiguous. The length of the CDR3 is 13 residues. Germline CDR1 and CDR2: SEHNR and FQNEAQ (reference sequence). V was trimmed by 3 bases and J by 2 bases, leaving 8 bases between them. The CDR3 DNA follows: TGTGCCAGCAGCTTTTCCCTAGCCTACGAGCAGTACTTC. This sequence encodes CASSFSLAYEQYF.

This chain connects TRBV7-2 to TRBJ2-7, with a weak D call TRBD2 (6 bases). Germline V gene sequence: CDR1 SGHTA, CDR2 FQGNSA. The ends were cut back, 1 base at V and 4 bases at J, with 20 bases in the middle. There are 17 residues in the CDR3. In DNA form, the CDR3 reads TGTGCCAGCAGCTTAGGGGTAATTAGTGGGGGGTCTTACGAGCAGTACTTC. Translating gives CASSLGVISGGSYEQYF.

This clone was recorded a few times. The chain links TRBV4-1 to TRBJ2-3; D tentatively reads TRBD1 or TRBD2 (6 bases each). This CDR3 has 16 residues. Germline lookup yields CDR1 MGHRA and CDR2 YSYEKL. Trimming stripped 0 bases from V and 6 bases from J, with 16 bases between. CDR3: CASSQEGVGGYDTQYF. CDR3 nucleotides: TGCGCCAGCAGCCAAGAGGGGGTGGGGGGCTACGATACGCAGTATTTT.

The chain is built from TRBV7-8 and TRBJ2-7; D assignment may be TRBD1 or TRBD2 (6 bases each). The CDR3 totals 16 residues. The V and J ends lost 5 bases and 0 bases respectively, with 17 bases between them. Looked up from germline, CDR1 is SGHVS and CDR2 is FQNEAQ. As DNA, the CDR3 is TGTGCCAGCAGCACAAGGATTAGGGGGGTCTCCTACGAGCAGTACTTC. Encoded protein: CASSTRIRGVSYEQYF.

The rearrangement uses TRBV29-1 and TRBJ1-5; D possibly corresponds to TRBD1 (5 bases). The CDR3 has 13 amino acids. V shed 4 bases and J shed 4 bases, with 11 bases lying between them. Per the germline V gene, CDR1 is SQVTM and CDR2 is ANQGSEA. CDR3 region: CSVAGAQNQPQHF. The CDR3 bases are TGCAGCGTTGCTGGGGCCCAAAATCAGCCCCAGCATTTT.